This TCR beta chain was documented in a study of response to subunit inactivated influenza vaccine. The study's findings and limits: Authors suggested each seasonal influenza vaccination recruits few new T cells.

CDR3 length: 18 residues. This clonotype was counted between two and nine times. The target antigen is unknown. Each CDR3 protein gets one entry after TCRdb re-called the RT-PCR reads with MiXCR. The repertoire holds some 800,000 distinct CDR3 sequences, with roughly 20% as singletons. The clonotype originates from a man aged 45-60 years who received an inactivated influenza vaccine. The genes are TRBV21-1 and TRBJ2-3; no check of the table's D call, TRBD2, against the DNA was made. TRBV21-1 is noted as a pseudogene. Sequences were derived from PBMCs from blood, sampled more than 4 days after vaccination. The CDR3 DNA is TGTGCCAGCAGCGCCCTCCCTCCCGACAGGGCATGCACAGATACGCAGTATTTT. Translation: CASSALPPDRACTDTQYF.